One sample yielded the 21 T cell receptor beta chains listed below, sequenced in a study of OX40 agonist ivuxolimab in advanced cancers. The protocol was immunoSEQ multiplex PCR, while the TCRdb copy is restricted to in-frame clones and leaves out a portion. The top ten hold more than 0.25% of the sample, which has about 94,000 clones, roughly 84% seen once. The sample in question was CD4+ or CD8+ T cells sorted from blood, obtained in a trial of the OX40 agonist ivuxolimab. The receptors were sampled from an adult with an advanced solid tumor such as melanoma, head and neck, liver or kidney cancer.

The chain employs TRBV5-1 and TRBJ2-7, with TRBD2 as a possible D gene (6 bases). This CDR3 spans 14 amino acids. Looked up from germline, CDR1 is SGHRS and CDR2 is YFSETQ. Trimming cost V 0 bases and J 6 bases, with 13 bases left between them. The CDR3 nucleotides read TGCGCCAGCAGCTTGGCCGTGGGGGGAGGCGAGCAGTACTTC. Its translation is CASSLAVGGGEQYF.

The CDR3 region has the DNA TGTGCCTGGACCTTGGGGACAAGCTCTGGAAACACCATATATTTT. It translates to CAWTLGTSSGNTIYF. The chain uses TRBV30 and TRBJ1-3; D might be TRBD1 (6 bases). The CDR3 runs 15 residues. Trimming shortened V by 4 bases and J by 0 bases, and 13 bases separated the two germline ends. In germline, CDR1 is GTSNPN, CDR2 SVGIG (reference sequence).

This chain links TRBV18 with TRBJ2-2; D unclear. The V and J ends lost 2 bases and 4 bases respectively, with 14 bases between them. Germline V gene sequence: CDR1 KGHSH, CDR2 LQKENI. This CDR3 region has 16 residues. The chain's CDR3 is CASSPINSRPTGELFF. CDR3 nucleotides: TGTGCCAGCTCACCAATCAACAGTAGGCCCACCGGGGAGCTGTTTTTT.

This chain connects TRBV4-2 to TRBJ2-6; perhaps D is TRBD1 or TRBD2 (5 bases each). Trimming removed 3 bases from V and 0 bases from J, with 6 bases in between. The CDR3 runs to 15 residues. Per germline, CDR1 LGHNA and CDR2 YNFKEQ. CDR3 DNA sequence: TGTGCCAGCAGCCAGGGGGACTCTGGGGCCAACGTCCTGACTTTC. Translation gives CASSQGDSGANVLTF.

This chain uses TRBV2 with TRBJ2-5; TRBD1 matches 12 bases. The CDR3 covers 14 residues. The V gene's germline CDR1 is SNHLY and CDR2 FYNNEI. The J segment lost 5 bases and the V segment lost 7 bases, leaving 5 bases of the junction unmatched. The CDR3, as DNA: TGTGCCAGCACCAGGGACAGGGGGCTGGAGACCCAGTACTTC. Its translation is CASTRDRGLETQYF.

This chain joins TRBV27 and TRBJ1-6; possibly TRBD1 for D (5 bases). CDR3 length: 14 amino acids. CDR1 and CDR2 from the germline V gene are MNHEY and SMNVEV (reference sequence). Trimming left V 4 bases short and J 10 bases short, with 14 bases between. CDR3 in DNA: TGTGCCAGCAGTTCACCGACAGTCAGCTCACCCCTCCACTTT. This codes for CASSSPTVSSPLHF.

The chain's CDR3 is CASSYYSGGPYEQYF. DNA of the CDR3: TGTGCCAGCAGTTACTACAGCGGGGGGCCTTACGAGCAGTACTTC. This chain connects TRBV6-6 to TRBJ2-7; 9 nucleotides agree with TRBD2. The CDR3 loop spans 15 amino acids. Germline loops: CDR1 MNHNY, CDR2 SVGAGI (reference sequence). The V segment lost 1 base and the J segment 4 bases; nucleotides outside the gene matches: 5.

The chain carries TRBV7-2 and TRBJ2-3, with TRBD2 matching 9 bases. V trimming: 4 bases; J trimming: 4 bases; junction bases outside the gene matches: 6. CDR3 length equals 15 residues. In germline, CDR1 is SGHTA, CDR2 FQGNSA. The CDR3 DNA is TGTGCCAGCAGCTCCAGACTAGCGGTTGCAGATACGCAGTATTTT. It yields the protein CASSSRLAVADTQYF.

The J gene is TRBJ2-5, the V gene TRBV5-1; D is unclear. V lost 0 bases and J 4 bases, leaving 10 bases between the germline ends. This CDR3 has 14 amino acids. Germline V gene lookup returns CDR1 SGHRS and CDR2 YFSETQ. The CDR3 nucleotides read TGCGCCAGCAGCTTGGATAGGGTGGGAGAGACCCAGTACTTC. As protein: CASSLDRVGETQYF.

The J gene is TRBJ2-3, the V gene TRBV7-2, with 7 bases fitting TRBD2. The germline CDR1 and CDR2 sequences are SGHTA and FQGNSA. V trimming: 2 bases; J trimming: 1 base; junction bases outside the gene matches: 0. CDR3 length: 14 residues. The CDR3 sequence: CASSLSGGTDTQYF. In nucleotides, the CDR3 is TGTGCCAGCAGCTTAAGCGGGGGCACAGATACGCAGTATTTT.

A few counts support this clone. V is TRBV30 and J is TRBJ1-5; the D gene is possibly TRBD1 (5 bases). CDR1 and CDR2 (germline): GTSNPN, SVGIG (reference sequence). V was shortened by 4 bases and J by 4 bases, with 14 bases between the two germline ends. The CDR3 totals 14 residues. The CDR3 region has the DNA TGTGCCTGGACCACGGGACTCAAAAATCAGCCCCAGCATTTT. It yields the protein CAWTTGLKNQPQHF.

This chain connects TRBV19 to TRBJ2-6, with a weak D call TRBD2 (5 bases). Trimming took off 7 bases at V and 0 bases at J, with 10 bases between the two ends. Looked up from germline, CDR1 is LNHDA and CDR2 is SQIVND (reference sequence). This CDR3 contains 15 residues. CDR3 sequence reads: CASNSRDSGANVLTF. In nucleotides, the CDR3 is TGTGCCAGTAACTCACGGGACTCTGGGGCCAACGTCCTGACTTTC.

The CDR3 region is CARSSLTGLAKNIQYF. The CDR3 nucleotides are TGTGCCAGAAGCTCCTTAACAGGGTTAGCCAAAAACATTCAGTACTTC. The chain employs TRBV5-3 and TRBJ2-4, with a weak D call TRBD1 (6 bases). TRBV5-3 is sorted into the ORF group, with uncertain function. The CDR3 runs 16 residues. V shed 3 bases and J shed 0 bases, with 13 bases lying between them.

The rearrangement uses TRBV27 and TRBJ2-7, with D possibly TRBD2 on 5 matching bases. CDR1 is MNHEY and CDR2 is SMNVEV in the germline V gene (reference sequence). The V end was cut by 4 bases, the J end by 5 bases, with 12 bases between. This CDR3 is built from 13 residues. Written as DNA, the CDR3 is TGTGCCAGCAGTTCCTGGGGAGACGACGAGCAGTACTTC. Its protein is CASSSWGDDEQYF.

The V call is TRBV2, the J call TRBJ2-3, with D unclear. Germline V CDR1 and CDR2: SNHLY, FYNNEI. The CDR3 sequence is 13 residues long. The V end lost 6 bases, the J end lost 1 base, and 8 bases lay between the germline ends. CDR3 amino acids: CASRLDGTDTQYF. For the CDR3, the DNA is TGTGCCAGCAGGCTGGACGGCACAGATACGCAGTATTTT.

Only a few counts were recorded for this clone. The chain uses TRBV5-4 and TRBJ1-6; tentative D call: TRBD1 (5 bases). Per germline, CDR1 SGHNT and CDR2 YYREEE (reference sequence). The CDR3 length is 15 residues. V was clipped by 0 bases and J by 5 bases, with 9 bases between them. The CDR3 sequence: CASSLGGGNNSPLHF. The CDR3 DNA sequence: TGTGCCAGCAGCTTGGGCGGGGGAAATAATTCACCCCTCCACTTT.

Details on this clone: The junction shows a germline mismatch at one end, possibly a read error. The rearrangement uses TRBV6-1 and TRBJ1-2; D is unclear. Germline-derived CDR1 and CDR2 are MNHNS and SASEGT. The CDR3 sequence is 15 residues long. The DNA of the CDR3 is TGTGCCAGCAGAGAAGGGTCGCAGGTGAACTATGGCTACACCTTC. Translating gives CASREGSQVNYGYTF.

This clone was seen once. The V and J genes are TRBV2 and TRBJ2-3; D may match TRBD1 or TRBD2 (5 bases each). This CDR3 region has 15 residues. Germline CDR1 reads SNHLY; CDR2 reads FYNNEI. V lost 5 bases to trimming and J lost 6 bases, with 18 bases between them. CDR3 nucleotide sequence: TGTGCCAGCAGTAAAGGGACCTCCTTTCAGGATACGCAGTATTTT. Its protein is CASSKGTSFQDTQYF.

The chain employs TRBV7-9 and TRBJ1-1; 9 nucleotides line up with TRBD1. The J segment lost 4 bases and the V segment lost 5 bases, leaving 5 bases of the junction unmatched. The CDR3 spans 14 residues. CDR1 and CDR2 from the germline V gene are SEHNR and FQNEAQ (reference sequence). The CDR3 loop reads CASSPQGASTEAFF. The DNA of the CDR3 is TGTGCCAGCAGCCCACAGGGGGCGAGCACTGAAGCTTTCTTT. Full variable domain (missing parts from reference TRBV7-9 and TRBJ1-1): DTGVSQNPRHKITKRGQNVTFRCDPISEHNRLYWYRQTLGQGPEFLTYFQNEAQLEKSRLLSDRFSAERPKGSFSTLEIQRTEQGDSAMYLCASSPQGASTEAFFGQGTRLTVV.

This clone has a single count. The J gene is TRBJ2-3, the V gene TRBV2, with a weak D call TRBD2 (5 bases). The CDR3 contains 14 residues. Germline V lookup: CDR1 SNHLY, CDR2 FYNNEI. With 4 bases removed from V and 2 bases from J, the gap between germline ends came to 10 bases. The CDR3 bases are TGTGCCAGCAGTGTAAGCGGCTTCACAGATACGCAGTATTTT. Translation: CASSVSGFTDTQYF.

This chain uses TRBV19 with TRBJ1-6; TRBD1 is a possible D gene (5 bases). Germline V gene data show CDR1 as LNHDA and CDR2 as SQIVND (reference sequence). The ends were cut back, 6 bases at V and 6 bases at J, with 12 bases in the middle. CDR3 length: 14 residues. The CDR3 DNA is TGTGCCAGTAGGGGGACGTCGGCTAATTCACCCCTCCACTTT. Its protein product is CASRGTSANSPLHF. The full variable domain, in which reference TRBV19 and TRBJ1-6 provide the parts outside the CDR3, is DGGITQSPKYLFRKEGQNVTLSCEQNLNHDAMYWYRQDPGQGLRLIYYSQIVNDFQKGDIAEGYSVSREKKESFPLTVTSAQKNPTAFYLCASRGTSANSPLHFGNGTRLTVT.